What follows describes a single T cell receptor (beta chain). What it binds is not known. With template switching, a universal primer site was added, and the cDNA carried unique molecular identifiers. TCRdb re-called the 5' RACE reads through MiXCR, storing one row per CDR3 protein. The data show more than 650,000 distinct CDR3 sequences, with 6.1% seen just once and 1.5% to 2% held by the top ten. Germline trimming cut 5 bases from V and 5 bases from J; bases unmatched to any gene: 5. Germline V CDR1 and CDR2: SGHRS, YFSETQ. The CDR3 extends over 13 amino acids. The data belong to a study of identical twins. Broader study findings: Twins shared beta out-of-frame sequences in excess, but this excess was weaker. Out-of-frame alpha sequences shared by twins showed excess low generation probability.

The origin of this receptor is a man aged 18 to 29 in good health. The sample was naive T cells sorted from blood. The chain joins TRBV5-1 to TRBJ1-1, with 8 bases aligning to TRBD1. Written as DNA, the CDR3 is TGCGCCAGCAGACAGGGGGAGGGGACTGAAGCTTTCTTT. It is translated as CASRQGEGTEAFF.